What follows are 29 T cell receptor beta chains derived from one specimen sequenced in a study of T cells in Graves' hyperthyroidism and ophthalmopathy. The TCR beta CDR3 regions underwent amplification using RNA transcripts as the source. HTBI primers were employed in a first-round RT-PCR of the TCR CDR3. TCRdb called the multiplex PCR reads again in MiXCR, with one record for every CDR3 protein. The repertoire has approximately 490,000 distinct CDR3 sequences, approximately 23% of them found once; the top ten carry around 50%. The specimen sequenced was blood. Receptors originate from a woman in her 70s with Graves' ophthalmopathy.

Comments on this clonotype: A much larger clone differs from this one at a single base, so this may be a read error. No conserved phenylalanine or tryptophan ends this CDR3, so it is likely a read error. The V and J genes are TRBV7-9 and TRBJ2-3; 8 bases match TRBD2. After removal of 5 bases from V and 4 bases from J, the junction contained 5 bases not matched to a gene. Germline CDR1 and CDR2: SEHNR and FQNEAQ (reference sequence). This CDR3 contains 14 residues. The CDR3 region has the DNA TGTGCCAGCAGCGATAGCGGGACCCCAGATACGCAGTATCTT. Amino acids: CASSDSGTPDTQYL.

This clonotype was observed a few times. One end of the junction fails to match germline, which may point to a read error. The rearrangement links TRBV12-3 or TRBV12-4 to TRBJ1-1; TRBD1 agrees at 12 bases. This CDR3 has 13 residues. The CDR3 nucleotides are TGTGCCAGCAGCCATGGGACAGGGGGCCCGCTCGTCTTT. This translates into CASSHGTGGPLVF.

The CDR3 region has the DNA TGTGCCAGCAGTCACGGAGGACAGCAACGGGGGGAGTATGGCTACACCTTC. Protein product: CASSHGGQQRGEYGYTF. V and J are TRBV6-8 and TRBJ1-2; D is perhaps TRBD1 (6 bases). The length of the CDR3 is 17 residues. Germline CDR1 and CDR2: MNHGY and SAAAGT. V was trimmed by 5 bases and J by 5 bases, leaving 24 bases between them.

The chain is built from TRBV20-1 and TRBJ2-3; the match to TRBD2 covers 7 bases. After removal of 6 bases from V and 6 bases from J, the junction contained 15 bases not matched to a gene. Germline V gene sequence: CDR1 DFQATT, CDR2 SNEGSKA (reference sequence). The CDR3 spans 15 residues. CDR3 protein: CSAPTSGALLDTQYF. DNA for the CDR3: TGCAGTGCACCAACCAGCGGGGCGCTTTTGGATACGCAGTATTTT.

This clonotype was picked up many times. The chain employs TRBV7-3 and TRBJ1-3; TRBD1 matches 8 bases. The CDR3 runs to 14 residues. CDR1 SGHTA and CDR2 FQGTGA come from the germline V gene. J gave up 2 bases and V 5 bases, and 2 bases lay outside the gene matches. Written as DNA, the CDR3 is TGTGCCAGCAGCCCACAGGGGGCTGGAAACACCATATATTTT. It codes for CASSPQGAGNTIYF.

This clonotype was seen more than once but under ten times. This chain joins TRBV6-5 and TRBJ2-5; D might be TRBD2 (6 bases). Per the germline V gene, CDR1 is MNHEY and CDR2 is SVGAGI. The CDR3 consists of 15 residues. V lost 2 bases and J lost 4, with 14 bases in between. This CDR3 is CASSYNWDWRETQYF. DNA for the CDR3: TGTGCCAGCAGTTACAACTGGGACTGGCGAGAGACCCAGTACTTC.

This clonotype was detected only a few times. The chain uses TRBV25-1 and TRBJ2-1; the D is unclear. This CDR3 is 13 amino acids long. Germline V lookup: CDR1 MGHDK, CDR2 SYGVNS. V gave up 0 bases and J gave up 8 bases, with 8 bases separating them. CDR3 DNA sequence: TGTGCCAGCAGTGAATACCTACGCGATGAGCAGTTCTTC. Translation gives CASSEYLRDEQFF.

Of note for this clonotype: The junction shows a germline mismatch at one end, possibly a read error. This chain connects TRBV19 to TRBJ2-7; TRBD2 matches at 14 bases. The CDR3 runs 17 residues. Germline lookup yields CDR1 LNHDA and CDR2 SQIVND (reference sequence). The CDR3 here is CAGSISGLAGGAYEQYF. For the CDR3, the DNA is TGTGCCGGTAGTATTTCCGGACTAGCGGGAGGAGCCTACGAGCAGTACTTC.

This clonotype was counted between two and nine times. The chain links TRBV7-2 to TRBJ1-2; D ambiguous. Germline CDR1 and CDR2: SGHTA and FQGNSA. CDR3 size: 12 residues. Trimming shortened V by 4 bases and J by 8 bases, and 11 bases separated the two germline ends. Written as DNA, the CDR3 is TGTGCCAGCAGCTCTCACAGTTGCGGCTACACCTTC. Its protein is CASSSHSCGYTF.

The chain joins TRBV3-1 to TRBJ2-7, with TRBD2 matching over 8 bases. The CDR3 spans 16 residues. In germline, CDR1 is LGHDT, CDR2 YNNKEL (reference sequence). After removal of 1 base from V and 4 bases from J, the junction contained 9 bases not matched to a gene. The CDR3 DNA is TGTGCCAGCAGCCAAGGCCCAGCGGGAGTGTTTTACGAGCAGTACTTC. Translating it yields CASSQGPAGVFYEQYF.

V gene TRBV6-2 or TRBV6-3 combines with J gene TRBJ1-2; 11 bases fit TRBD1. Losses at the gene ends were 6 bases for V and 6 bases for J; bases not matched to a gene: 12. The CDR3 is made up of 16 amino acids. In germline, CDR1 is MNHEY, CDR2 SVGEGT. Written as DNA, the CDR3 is TGTGCCAGCAGACCCGGGACAGGGGGTCGGATCGATGGCTACACCTTC. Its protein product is CASRPGTGGRIDGYTF.

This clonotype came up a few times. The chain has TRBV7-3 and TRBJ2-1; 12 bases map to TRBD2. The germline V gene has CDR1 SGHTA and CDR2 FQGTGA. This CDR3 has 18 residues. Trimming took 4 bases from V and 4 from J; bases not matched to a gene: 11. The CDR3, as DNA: TGTGCCAGCAGCTCGAGGACTAGCGGGAATCTTGGGTACAATGAGCAGTTCTTC. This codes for CASSSRTSGNLGYNEQFF.

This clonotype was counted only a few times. CDR3 DNA sequence: TGTGCCAGCACCCAAGGACAGGGCCCAGAGACCCAGTACTTC. It specifies CASTQGQGPETQYF. The chain combines TRBV2 with TRBJ2-5; 8 bases line up with TRBD1. Germline V lookup: CDR1 SNHLY, CDR2 FYNNEI. The CDR3 has 14 residues. After removal of 7 bases from V and 4 bases from J, the junction contained 8 bases not matched to a gene.

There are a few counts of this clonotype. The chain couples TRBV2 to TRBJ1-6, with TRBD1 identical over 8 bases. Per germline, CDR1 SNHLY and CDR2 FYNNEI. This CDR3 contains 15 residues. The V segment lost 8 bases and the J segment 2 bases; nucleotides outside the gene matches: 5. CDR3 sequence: CASFGTGAYNSPLHF. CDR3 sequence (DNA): TGTGCCAGCTTTGGGACAGGAGCCTATAATTCACCCCTCCACTTT.

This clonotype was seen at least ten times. CDR3 sequence: CASGQLTYEQYF. For the CDR3, the DNA is TGTGCCAGCGGCCAGCTTACCTACGAGCAGTACTTC. The J gene is TRBJ2-7, the V gene TRBV12-3 or TRBV12-4; D remains unclear. The CDR3 spans 12 residues. Trimming left V 8 bases short and J 2 bases short, with 10 bases between.

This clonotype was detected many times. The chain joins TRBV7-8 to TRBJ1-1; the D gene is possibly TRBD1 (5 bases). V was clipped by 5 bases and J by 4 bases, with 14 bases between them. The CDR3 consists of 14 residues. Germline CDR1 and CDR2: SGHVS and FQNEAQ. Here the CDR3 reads CASSPTAGGTEAFF. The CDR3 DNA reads TGTGCCAGCAGCCCTACGGCGGGGGGCACTGAAGCTTTCTTT.

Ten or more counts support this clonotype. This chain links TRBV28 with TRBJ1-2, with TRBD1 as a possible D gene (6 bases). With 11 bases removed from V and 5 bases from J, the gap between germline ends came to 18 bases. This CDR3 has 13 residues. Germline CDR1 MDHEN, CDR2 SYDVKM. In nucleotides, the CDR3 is TGTGCCGCCACAGGGAGGGAAAGATATGGCTACACCTTC. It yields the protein CAATGRERYGYTF.

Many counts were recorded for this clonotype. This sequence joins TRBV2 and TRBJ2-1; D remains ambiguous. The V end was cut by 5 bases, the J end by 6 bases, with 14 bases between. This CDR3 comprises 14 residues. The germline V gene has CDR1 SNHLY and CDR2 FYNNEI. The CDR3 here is CASSFRSTGNEQFF. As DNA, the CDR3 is TGTGCCAGCAGTTTTAGGTCGACGGGCAATGAGCAGTTCTTC. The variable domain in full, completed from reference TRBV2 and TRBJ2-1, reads EPEVTQTPSHQVTQMGQEVILRCVPISNHLYFYWYRQILGQKVEFLVSFYNNEISEKSEIFDDQFSVERPDGSNFTLKIRSTKLEDSAMYFCASSFRSTGNEQFFGPGTRLTVL.

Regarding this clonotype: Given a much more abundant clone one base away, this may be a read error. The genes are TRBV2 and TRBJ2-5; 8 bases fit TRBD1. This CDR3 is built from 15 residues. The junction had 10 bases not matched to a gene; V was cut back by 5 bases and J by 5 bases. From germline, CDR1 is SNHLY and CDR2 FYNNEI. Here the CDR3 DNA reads TGTGCCAGCAGTAATGGACAGGGTAGGACGGAGACCCAGTACTTC. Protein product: CASSNGQGRTETQYF.

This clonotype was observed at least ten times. The CDR3 DNA sequence: TGTGCCAGCAGGGCGGAGACAGGGTCTCAGCCCCAGCATTTT. Its translation is CASRAETGSQPQHF. The V and J genes are TRBV2 and TRBJ1-5; the match to TRBD1 covers 7 bases. Germline CDR1 SNHLY, CDR2 FYNNEI. The CDR3 runs to 14 residues. Trimming removed 6 bases from V and 6 bases from J; junction bases left unmatched: 8.

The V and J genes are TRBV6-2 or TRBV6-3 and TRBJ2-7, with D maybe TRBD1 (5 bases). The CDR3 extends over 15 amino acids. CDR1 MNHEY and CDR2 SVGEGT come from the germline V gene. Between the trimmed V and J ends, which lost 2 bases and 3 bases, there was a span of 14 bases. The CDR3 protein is CASSYGLEGDYEQYF. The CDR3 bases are TGTGCCAGCAGTTACGGTCTGGAAGGGGACTACGAGCAGTACTTC.

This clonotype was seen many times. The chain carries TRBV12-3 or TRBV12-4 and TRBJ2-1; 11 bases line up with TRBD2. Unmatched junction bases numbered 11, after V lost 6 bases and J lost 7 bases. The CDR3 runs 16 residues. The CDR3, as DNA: TGTGCCAGCAGCCTTTGGCGGACTAGCGGGCTGAATGAGCAGTTCTTC. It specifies CASSLWRTSGLNEQFF.

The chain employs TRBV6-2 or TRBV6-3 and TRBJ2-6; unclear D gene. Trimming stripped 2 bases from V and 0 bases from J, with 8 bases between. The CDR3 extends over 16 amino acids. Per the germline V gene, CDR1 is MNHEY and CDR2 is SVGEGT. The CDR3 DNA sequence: TGTGCCAGCAGTTACGCCCCTGGCTCTGGGGCCAACGTCCTGACTTTC. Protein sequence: CASSYAPGSGANVLTF.

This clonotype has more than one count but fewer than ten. CDR3 DNA sequence: TGTGCCAGCCCGGGCGACGGGTATGGCTACACCTTC. This encodes CASPGDGYGYTF. The chain joins TRBV6-1 to TRBJ1-2, with unresolved D. CDR3 length: 12 amino acids. V dropped 8 bases and J dropped 5 bases, with 12 bases sitting between them. CDR1 and CDR2 (germline): MNHNS, SASEGT.

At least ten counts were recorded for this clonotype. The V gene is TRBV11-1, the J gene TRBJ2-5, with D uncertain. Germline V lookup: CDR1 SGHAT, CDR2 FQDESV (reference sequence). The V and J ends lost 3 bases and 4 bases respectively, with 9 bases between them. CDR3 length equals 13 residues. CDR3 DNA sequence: TGTGCCAGCAGCTTCAGATGGGGAGAGACCCAGTACTTC. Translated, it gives CASSFRWGETQYF.

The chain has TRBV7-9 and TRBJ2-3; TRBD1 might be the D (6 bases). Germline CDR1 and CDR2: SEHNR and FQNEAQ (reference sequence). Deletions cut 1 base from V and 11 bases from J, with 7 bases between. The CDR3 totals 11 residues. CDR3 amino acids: CASSLDREQYF. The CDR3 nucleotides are TGTGCCAGCAGCTTAGACAGGGAGCAGTATTTT. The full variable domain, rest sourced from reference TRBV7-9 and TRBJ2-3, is DTGVSQNPRHKITKRGQNVTFRCDPISEHNRLYWYRQTLGQGPEFLTYFQNEAQLEKSRLLSDRFSAERPKGSFSTLEIQRTEQGDSAMYLCASSLDREQYFGPGTRLTVL.

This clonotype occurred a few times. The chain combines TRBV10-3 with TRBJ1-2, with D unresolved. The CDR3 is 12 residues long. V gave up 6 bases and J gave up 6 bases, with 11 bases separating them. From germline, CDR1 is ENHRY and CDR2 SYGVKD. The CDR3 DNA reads TGTGCCATCAGCCAAGACGGGAATGGCTACACCTTC. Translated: CAISQDGNGYTF.

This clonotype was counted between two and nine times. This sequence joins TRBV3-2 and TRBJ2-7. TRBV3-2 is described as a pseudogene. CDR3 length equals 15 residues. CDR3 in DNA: TGTGCCAGCAGCCAAGATTCGGAAGCGACCTACGAGCAGTACTTC. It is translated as CASSQDSEATYEQYF.

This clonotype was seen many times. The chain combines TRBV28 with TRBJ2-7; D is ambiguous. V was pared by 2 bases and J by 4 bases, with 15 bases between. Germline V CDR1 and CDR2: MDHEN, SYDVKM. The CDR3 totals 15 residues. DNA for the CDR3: TGTGCCAGCAGTTTAAGTGGTGGTCAGTCATACGAGCAGTACTTC. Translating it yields CASSLSGGQSYEQYF.